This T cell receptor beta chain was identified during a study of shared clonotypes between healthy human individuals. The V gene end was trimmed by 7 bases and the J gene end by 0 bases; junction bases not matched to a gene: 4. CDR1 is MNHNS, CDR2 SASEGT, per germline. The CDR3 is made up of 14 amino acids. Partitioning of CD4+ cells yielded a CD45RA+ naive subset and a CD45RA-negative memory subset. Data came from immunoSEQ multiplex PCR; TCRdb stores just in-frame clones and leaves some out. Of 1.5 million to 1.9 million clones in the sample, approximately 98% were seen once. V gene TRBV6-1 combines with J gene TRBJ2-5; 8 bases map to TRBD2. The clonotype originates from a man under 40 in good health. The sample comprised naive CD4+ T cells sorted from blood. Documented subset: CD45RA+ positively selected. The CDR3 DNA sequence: TGTGCCAGCACACTACTAGCGGACCAAGAGACCCAGTACTTC. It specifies CASTLLADQETQYF.